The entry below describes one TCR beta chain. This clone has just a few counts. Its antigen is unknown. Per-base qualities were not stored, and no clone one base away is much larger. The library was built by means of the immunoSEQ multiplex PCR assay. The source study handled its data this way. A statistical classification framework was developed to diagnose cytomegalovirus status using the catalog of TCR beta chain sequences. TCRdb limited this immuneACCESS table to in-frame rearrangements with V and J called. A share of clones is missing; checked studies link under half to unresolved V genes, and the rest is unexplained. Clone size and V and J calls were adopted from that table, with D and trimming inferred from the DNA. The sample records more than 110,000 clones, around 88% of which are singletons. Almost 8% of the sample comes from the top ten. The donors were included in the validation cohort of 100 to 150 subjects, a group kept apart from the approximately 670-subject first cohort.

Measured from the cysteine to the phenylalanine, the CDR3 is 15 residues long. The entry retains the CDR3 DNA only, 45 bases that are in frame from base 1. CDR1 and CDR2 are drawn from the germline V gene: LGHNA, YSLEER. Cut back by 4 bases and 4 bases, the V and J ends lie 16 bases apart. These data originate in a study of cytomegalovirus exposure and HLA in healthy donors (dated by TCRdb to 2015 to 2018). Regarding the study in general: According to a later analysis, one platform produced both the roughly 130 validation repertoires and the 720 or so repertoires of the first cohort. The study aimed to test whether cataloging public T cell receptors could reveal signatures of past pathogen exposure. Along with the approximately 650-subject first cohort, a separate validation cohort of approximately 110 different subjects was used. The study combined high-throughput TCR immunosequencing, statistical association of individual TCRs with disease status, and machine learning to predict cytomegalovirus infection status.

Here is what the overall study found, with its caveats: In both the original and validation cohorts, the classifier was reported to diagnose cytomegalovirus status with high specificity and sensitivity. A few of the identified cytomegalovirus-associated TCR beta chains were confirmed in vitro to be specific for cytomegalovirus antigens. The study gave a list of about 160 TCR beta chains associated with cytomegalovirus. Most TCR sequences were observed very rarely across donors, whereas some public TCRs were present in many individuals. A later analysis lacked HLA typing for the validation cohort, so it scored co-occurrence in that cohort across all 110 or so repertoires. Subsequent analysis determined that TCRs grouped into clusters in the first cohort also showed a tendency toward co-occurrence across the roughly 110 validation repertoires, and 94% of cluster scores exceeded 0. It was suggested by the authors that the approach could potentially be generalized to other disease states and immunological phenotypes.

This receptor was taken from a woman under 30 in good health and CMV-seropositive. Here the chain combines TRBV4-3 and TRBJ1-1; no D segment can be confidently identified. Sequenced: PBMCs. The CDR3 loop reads CASSLDPPRGTEAFF. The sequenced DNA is TGCGCCAGCAGCCTTGACCCGCCCCGAGGCACTGAAGCTTTCTTT.